This is a list of T cell receptor beta chains from one sample in a study of cytomegalovirus exposure and HLA in healthy donors. Assay used: immunoSEQ multiplex PCR; TCRdb lists only in-frame clones, some missing. Of about 250,000 clones in the sample, approximately 87% were seen once. The sequencing sample was made of PBMCs. The source is a man aged 18 to 30 in good health and CMV-seronegative. The CDR3 runs from the conserved cysteine through the conserved F or W. The D gene is left open where the match is weak. For some rows the clone size is stated as once, few or many, or as a class when expanded; others skip it.

-	few	TRBV6-5	TRBJ1-2	TGTGCCAGCAGTTACTCTGAGGGAGGGGACTATGGCTACACCTTC	CASSYSEGGDYGYTF
-	-	TRBV28	TRBJ2-1	TGTGCCAGCAGTTTTCCCGGGAACCCCTACAATGAGCAGTTCTTC	CASSFPGNPYNEQFF
TRBD2	-	TRBV9	TRBJ2-3	TGTGCCAGCAGCCTTTCACCGGGACTACCTCCCGAAGATACGCAGTATTTT	CASSLSPGLPPEDTQYF
-	-	TRBV20-1	TRBJ2-3	TGCAGTGCAGCCCTAGAAGATACGCAGTATTTT	CSAALEDTQYF
-	-	TRBV11-2	TRBJ2-1	TGTGCCAGCAGCTCACCCGGGACTTCCTCCTACAATGAGCAGTTCTTC	CASSSPGTSSYNEQFF
-	once	TRBV29-1	TRBJ2-7	TGCAGCGTTGAGAAAGGGGACACCTACGAGCAGTACTTC	CSVEKGDTYEQYF
TRBD1	once	TRBV5-1	TRBJ2-7	TGCGCCAGCAGCTCTACCCCCGGGACAGGGGGCTCCTACGAGCAGTACTTC	CASSSTPGTGGSYEQYF
-	-	TRBV7-2	TRBJ2-2	TGTGCCAGCAGCACCCTCGGGGCCGGGGAGCTGTTTTTT	CASSTLGAGELFF
TRBD2	-	TRBV5-6	TRBJ2-1	TGTGCCAGCAGCCACCTTAGCGGGAGCAGGGGTGAGCAGTTCTTC	CASSHLSGSRGEQFF
TRBD1	-	TRBV2	TRBJ2-7	TGTGCCAGCAGCAAGAACAGGGGTTACGAGCAGTACTTC	CASSKNRGYEQYF
-	-	TRBV4-2	TRBJ1-2	TGTGCCAGCAGCCAAGAAGGGTCTAGGGAGGCGAGCTATGGCTACACCTTC	CASSQEGSREASYGYTF
-	-	TRBV28	TRBJ1-1	TGTGCCAGCAGACGAAAAGGACAGTTGAACACTGAAGCTTTCTTT	CASRRKGQLNTEAFF
-	-	TRBV7-2	TRBJ1-6	TGTGCCAGCACGCTTACGGAGGGAGTGTCTTCACCCCTCCACTTT	CASTLTEGVSSPLHF
-	once	TRBV4-1	TRBJ1-3	TGCGCCAGCAGCCAAGTCGAAACCCGGGGGGAGAACACCATATATTTT	CASSQVETRGENTIYF
-	-	TRBV11-2	TRBJ1-4	TGTGCCAGCAGCTTCTCCAGTGAAAAACTGTTTTTT	CASSFSSEKLFF
-	-	TRBV27	TRBJ2-2	TGTGCCAGCACCAACAGGGGAGGCACCGGGGAGCTGTTTTTT	CASTNRGGTGELFF
TRBD1	-	TRBV19	TRBJ2-7	TGTGCCAGTAGTAGGGACAGGGATCTCGAGCAGTACTTC	CASSRDRDLEQYF
-	-	TRBV2	TRBJ2-3	TGTGCCAGCTCTAGCGCCCTTAGCACAGATACGCAGTATTTT	CASSSALSTDTQYF
TRBD1	-	TRBV6-6	TRBJ2-7	TGTGCCAGCAGTTACTCGGGGACAGGGGACTACGAGCAGTACTTC	CASSYSGTGDYEQYF
TRBD1	-	TRBV4-3	TRBJ1-6	TGCGCCAGCAGCTGGACAGGGGCAAATTCACCCCTCCACTTT	CASSWTGANSPLHF
TRBD1	-	TRBV5-4	TRBJ2-2	TGTGCCAGCAGCTCAAAGACAGGGGACACCGGGGAGCTGTTTTTT	CASSSKTGDTGELFF
TRBD2	-	TRBV5-1	TRBJ2-1	TGCGCCAGCAGCCCGGGGGGGAGCTCATTAGGCAATGAGCAGTTCTTC	CASSPGGSSLGNEQFF
-	-	TRBV4-1	TRBJ2-7	TGCGCCAGCAGCCAAGATCAGGGTTCAGGGTTCGAGCAGTACTTC	CASSQDQGSGFEQYF
-	-	TRBV4-1	TRBJ2-1	TGCGCCAGCAGCCAAGAGTCTAGTTACAATGAGCAGTTCTTC	CASSQESSYNEQFF
TRBD1	-	TRBV6-6	TRBJ1-5	TGTGCCAGCAGGGGGACAGGATGGAATCAGCCCCAGCATTTT	CASRGTGWNQPQHF
-	-	TRBV23-1	TRBJ1-5	TGCGCCAGCTATACGACGGAGGGTGTACAGCCCCAGCATTTT	CASYTTEGVQPQHF
-	-	TRBV30	TRBJ1-6	TGTGCCTCCTGGGCGGGGTTCTTAAATTCACCCCTCCACTTT	CASWAGFLNSPLHF
-	-	TRBV6-1	TRBJ1-2	TGTGCCAGCAGTGTCGACAGTTCCTATGGCTACACCTTC	CASSVDSSYGYTF
TRBD1	-	TRBV4-3	TRBJ2-7	TGCGCCAGCAGCCAAGGCACAGGGGTGGGAGAGCAGTACTTC	CASSQGTGVGEQYF